What follows describes a single T cell receptor beta chain. Its antigen remains unidentified. Time point denoted: patch test 3, about 24 weeks after DPC sensitization. The treatment denotes: therapeutic diphenylcyclopropenone sensitization with weekly scalp DPC. This sample is drawn from a study of human T cells and chemical hapten exposure. Regarding the study as a whole: Following DPC sensitization, TCRs present above 1 in 1000 frequency showed no change.

Unique molecular identifiers were attached to individual cDNA molecules during library preparation. Each CDR3 protein is one row after TCRdb ran MiXCR on the RACE reads. The table lists 50,000 or so distinct CDR3 sequences, roughly a tenth of them singletons, with 16% in the top ten. CDR1 MNHEY and CDR2 SVGAGI come from the germline V gene. The CDR3 covers 13 residues. The trim removed 8 bases at V and 4 bases at J, leaving 6 bases unmatched. J is TRBJ1-1 and V is TRBV6-5, with 8 bases matching TRBD1. Sequenced material: whole blood, taken in connection with sensitization to the hapten diphenylcyclopropenone (DPC). This sequence originates from a woman between 40 and 55 years old with alopecia areata. Some clones in this sample may be carry-over from other donors' samples. CDR3 nucleotide sequence: TGTGCCAGCTTTCTGGACAGGGCCACTGAAGCTTTCTTT. This translates into CASFLDRATEAFF.